These 23 T cell receptor beta chains share one sample of origin, sequenced in a study of blood T cell repertoires in COVID-19 (dated by TCRdb to about 2020). The library came from the immunoSEQ multiplex PCR assay. The table comes from immuneACCESS by way of TCRdb, which keeps in-frame sequences with V and J called. Part of the clones is missing from these tables; in studies checked, under half for an unresolved V gene and the rest for unknown reasons. A total of under 110,000 clones appear in this sample, over 55% of them only once. Approximately 0.9% of the sample comes from the top ten. Input material: peripheral blood. Receptors were obtained from a human donor with acute or convalescent COVID-19. The donor label of this sample is uncertain.

This chain joins TRBV5-1 and TRBJ2-7, with 8 bases identical to TRBD1. Germline values: CDR1 SGHRS, CDR2 YFSETQ. The CDR3 contains 15 residues. J lost 4 bases, V lost 0 bases, and 6 bases had no gene match. The CDR3, as DNA: TGCGCCAGCAGCTTGGGACAGGGGCCTCTATACGAGCAGTACGTC. It encodes CASSLGQGPLYEQYV.

This clone has only a few counts. The J gene is TRBJ1-2, the V gene TRBV29-1; a possible D gene is TRBD1 (6 bases). The CDR3 has 13 amino acids. Trimming removed 7 bases from V and 8 bases from J, with 20 bases in between. In germline, CDR1 is SQVTM, CDR2 ANQGSEA. The CDR3, as DNA: TGCAGCGCCCGGGACATCGGGACGCTCGGCTACACCTTC. This translates into CSARDIGTLGYTF.

This clone was counted a few times. The CDR3 protein is CASSEGTYGGEAFF. DNA of the CDR3: TGTGCCAGCAGTGAAGGGACCTACGGAGGTGAAGCTTTCTTT. The chain joins TRBV6-1 to TRBJ1-1; D gene unclear. CDR3 length: 14 residues. V was pared by 1 base and J by 7 bases, with 13 bases between. CDR1 MNHNS and CDR2 SASEGT come from the germline V gene.

In this sample, this clone turned up a few times. V is TRBV6-1 and J is TRBJ1-1, with D tentatively TRBD1 (6 bases). The V end lost 4 bases, the J end lost 0 bases, and 18 bases lay between the germline ends. CDR3 length: 17 residues. The V gene's germline CDR1 is MNHNS and CDR2 SASEGT. This CDR3 reads CASSARYDRIMNTEAFF. CDR3 sequence (DNA): TGTGCCAGCAGTGCGCGTTATGACAGGATAATGAACACTGAAGCTTTCTTT.

The CDR3 protein is CAWQGSYGETQYF. The CDR3 DNA sequence: TGTGCCTGGCAGGGCTCCTATGGGGAGACCCAGTACTTC. The chain recombines TRBV30 with TRBJ2-5, with D perhaps matching TRBD1 (5 bases). CDR1 and CDR2 from the germline V gene are GTSNPN and SVGIG (reference sequence). This CDR3 spans 13 amino acids. V lost 5 bases and J lost 5, with 15 bases in between.

The chain is built from TRBV9 and TRBJ2-7; D may be TRBD2 (6 bases). Germline CDR1 reads SGDLS; CDR2 reads YYNGEE. V was trimmed by 1 base and J by 0 bases, leaving 11 bases between them. This CDR3 is built from 15 residues. The CDR3 DNA follows: TGTGCCAGCAGCGTATCCCCGGAGGGCTCCTACGAGCAGTACGTC. Translated: CASSVSPEGSYEQYV.

The CDR3 DNA is TGTGCCAGCAGCCGAGGGACAGGGAAACACGAGACCCAGTACTTC. Its translation: CASSRGTGKHETQYF. V is TRBV3-1 (or the pseudogene TRBV3-2) and J is TRBJ2-5; TRBD1 aligns across 9 bases. Germline CDR1 LGHDT, CDR2 YNNKEL (reference sequence). With 4 bases clipped from V and 5 bases from J, the junction kept 8 bases outside the gene matches. The CDR3 length is 15 residues.

This clone was recorded a few times. The chain is built from TRBV3-1 (or the pseudogene TRBV3-2) and TRBJ2-7, with a weak D call TRBD1 (6 bases). The CDR3 loop spans 14 amino acids. The germline V and J ends were trimmed by 3 bases and 5 bases, with 14 bases remaining between them. Germline V gives CDR1 LGHDT, CDR2 YNNKEL (reference sequence). In nucleotides, the CDR3 is TGTGCCAGCAGCCATTCTGGACAGTCGGACGAGCAGTACGTC. This gives the protein CASSHSGQSDEQYV.

The chain links TRBV5-1 to TRBJ2-3; the match to TRBD2 covers 12 bases. There are 15 residues in the CDR3. Germline loops: CDR1 SGHRS, CDR2 YFSETQ. The V gene end was trimmed by 8 bases and the J gene end by 2 bases; junction bases not matched to a gene: 6. The CDR3 nucleotides read TGCGCCAGTGCACTAGCGGGGGGCCTCACAGATACGCAGTATTTT. Protein: CASALAGGLTDTQYF.

V is TRBV5-6 and J is TRBJ1-1, with 9 bases fitting TRBD1. The CDR3 is 14 residues long. The germline gives CDR1 SGHDT, CDR2 YYEEEE. The junction had 10 bases not matched to a gene; V was cut back by 3 bases and J by 10 bases. The CDR3 loop reads CASSSPGTGHSAFF. The CDR3 bases are TGTGCCAGCAGCTCCCCCGGGACAGGGCATTCAGCTTTCTTT.

The chain joins TRBV2 to TRBJ1-2; 7 bases map to TRBD1. Losses at the gene ends were 11 bases for V and 3 bases for J; bases not matched to a gene: 6. The CDR3 length is 12 residues. The V gene's germline CDR1 is SNHLY and CDR2 FYNNEI. The CDR3 nucleotides read TGTGCCCCATCAACAGGGGACTATGGCTACACCTTC. The encoded protein is CAPSTGDYGYTF.

The rearrangement links TRBV28 to TRBJ2-3; 12 bases are shared with TRBD2. Germline V gene lookup returns CDR1 MDHEN and CDR2 SYDVKM. V was pared by 6 bases and J by 0 bases, with 1 base of the junction left unmatched. The CDR3 runs to 15 residues. The CDR3 sequence: CASRGTSGSTDTQYF. CDR3 coding DNA: TGTGCCAGCAGGGGGACTAGCGGGAGCACAGATACGCAGTATTTT.

The genes are TRBV5-1 and TRBJ1-6; 9 bases fit TRBD1. The CDR3 length is 16 residues. Germline CDR1 reads SGHRS; CDR2 reads YFSETQ. V gave up 0 bases and J gave up 8 bases; unmatched junction bases: 6. The CDR3 nucleotides read TGCGCCAGCAGCTTGGGTACAGGGGGCAAGGATTCACCCCTCCACTTT. Amino acids: CASSLGTGGKDSPLHF.

This chain links TRBV6-6 with TRBJ2-6; no definite D call. Germline-derived CDR1 and CDR2 are MNHNY and SVGAGI (reference sequence). Trimming removed 2 bases from V and 2 bases from J, with 7 bases in between. This CDR3 is 15 amino acids long. The CDR3 spells CASSYARAGANVLTF. The CDR3 DNA follows: TGTGCCAGCAGTTACGCACGGGCTGGGGCCAACGTCCTGACTTTC.

There are a few counts of this clone. The chain is built from TRBV7-6 and TRBJ2-2; TRBD2 agrees at 8 bases. CDR1 SGHVS and CDR2 FNYEAQ come from the germline V gene. The junction had 3 bases not matched to a gene; V was cut back by 5 bases and J by 1 base. This CDR3 contains 15 residues. CDR3 residues: CASSPGLVNTGELFF. The CDR3 nucleotides read TGTGCCAGCAGCCCGGGACTAGTGAACACCGGGGAGCTGTTTTTT. Full variable domain (remainder filled in from reference TRBV7-6 and TRBJ2-2): GAGVSQSPRYKVTKRGQDVALRCDPISGHVSLYWYRQALGQGPEFLTYFNYEAQQDKSGLPNDRFSAERPEGSISTLTIQRTEQRDSAMYRCASSPGLVNTGELFFGEGSRLTVL.

The chain combines TRBV6-1 with TRBJ2-3; TRBD1 matches at 7 bases. The CDR3 sequence is 15 residues long. CDR1 and CDR2 from the germline V gene are MNHNS and SASEGT. With V trimmed by 1 base and J by 0 bases, 1 base remained unmatched. DNA of the CDR3: TGTGCCAGCAGTGAAGGACAGGGAAGCACAGATACGCAGTATTTT. This gives the protein CASSEGQGSTDTQYF.

A few counts support this clone. This chain's CDR3 is CASSSLRDRGFEKLFF. CDR3 bases: TGTGCCAGCAGCTCGCTCCGGGACAGGGGGTTTGAAAAACTGTTTTTT. The rearrangement uses TRBV7-9 and TRBJ1-4; 11 nucleotides match TRBD1. The CDR3 loop spans 16 amino acids. CDR1 SEHNR and CDR2 FQNEAQ come from the germline V gene (reference sequence). Trimming at V came to 4 bases and at J to 7 bases, leaving 8 bases not matched to a gene.

The chain joins TRBV7-9 to TRBJ2-3, with TRBD2 identical over 8 bases. This CDR3 is built from 15 residues. Germline lookup yields CDR1 SEHNR and CDR2 FQNEAQ (reference sequence). V was clipped by 5 bases and J by 5 bases; unmatched bases: 9. For the CDR3, the DNA is TGTGCCAGCAGCCCCCGGGGGGGGCAAGGAGATACGCAGTATTTT. It translates to CASSPRGGQGDTQYF.

V and J are TRBV6-5 and TRBJ1-2, with 7 bases that match TRBD1. CDR3 size: 15 residues. Looked up from germline, CDR1 is MNHEY and CDR2 is SVGAGI. With 2 bases clipped from V and 7 bases from J, the junction kept 10 bases outside the gene matches. The CDR3 loop reads CASSYEGAAAGGYTF. In DNA, the CDR3 is TGTGCCAGCAGTTACGAGGGGGCAGCGGCGGGTGGCTACACCTTC.

J is TRBJ2-5 and V is TRBV18, with 9 bases fitting TRBD2. The ends lost 3 bases at V and 3 bases at J; junction bases unmatched: 2. Germline V lookup: CDR1 KGHSH, CDR2 LQKENI. This CDR3 region has 14 residues. The CDR3, as DNA: TGTGCCAGCTCACCTGGGACTAGCAAAGAGACCCAGTACTTC. The encoded protein is CASSPGTSKETQYF. The whole variable domain, remainder taken from reference TRBV18 and TRBJ2-5, is NAGVMQNPRHLVRRRGQEARLRCSPMKGHSHVYWYRQLPEEGLKFMVYLQKENIIDESGMPKERFSAEFPKEGPSILRIQQVVRGDSAAYFCASSPGTSKETQYFGPGTRLLVL.

The chain links TRBV13 to TRBJ1-5; D gene ambiguous. This CDR3 has 15 amino acids. V was trimmed by 5 bases and J by 2 bases, leaving 13 bases between them. CDR1 PRHDT and CDR2 FYEKMQ come from the germline V gene (reference sequence). The CDR3 sequence is CASSTEGGRNQPQHF. The CDR3 region has the DNA TGTGCCAGCAGCACAGAGGGAGGTCGCAATCAGCCCCAGCATTTT.

The chain has TRBV9 and TRBJ2-1, with TRBD2 as a possible D gene (6 bases). Deletions cut 4 bases from V and 7 bases from J, with 18 bases between. The CDR3 has 15 amino acids. Germline CDR1 SGDLS, CDR2 YYNGEE. The CDR3 here is CASSSEGAGRNEQFF. As DNA, the CDR3 is TGTGCCAGCAGCTCGGAAGGGGCGGGGAGGAATGAGCAGTTCTTC.

This chain connects TRBV28 to TRBJ2-7; 9 positions match TRBD1. V lost 7 bases and J lost 1; bases outside the gene matches: 8. The CDR3 consists of 15 residues. Per the germline V gene, CDR1 is MDHEN and CDR2 is SYDVKM. The CDR3 nucleotides are TGTGCCAGCACCCCGACTGGGACAGGGTCCTACGAGCAGTACTTC. Translated: CASTPTGTGSYEQYF.